This T cell receptor (beta chain) was identified during a study of T-cell memory formation after mild COVID-19. The study's findings and limits: A balance of CD4 and CD8 characterized clones contracting day 15 to 85, whereas later expanders leaned CD4+.

A 5'RACE reaction primed in the constant segment made cDNA libraries of TCR alpha and TCR beta, and these carried sample barcodes and UMIs. TCRdb fed the 5' RACE reads into MiXCR, producing one record per CDR3 protein. The profile shows 250,000 to 300,000 distinct CDR3 sequences, 15% to 20% of them singletons. This clonotype was seen a handful of times. Its antigen is still unknown. V was shortened by 4 bases and J by 8 bases, with 15 bases between the two germline ends. The germline V gene has CDR1 SGHDT and CDR2 YYEEEE. The CDR3 contains 13 residues. V gene TRBV5-6 combines with J gene TRBJ2-5, with D hard to call. This sequence originates from a man aged 18 to 30 who had mild COVID-19 (a few samples of this study predate the infection). Cell type and time point are not known. The specimen was PBMCs or a T cell subset sorted from them (not recorded which). CDR3 bases: TGTGCCAGCAGCCACGGTGAAGGGAAAACCCAGTACTTC. Protein product: CASSHGEGKTQYF.